The clone carrying this T cell receptor (beta chain) was seen a few times. This specimen comes from a study of blood T cells in healthy people across ages. The germline CDR1 and CDR2 sequences are SGHVS and FQNEAQ. The CDR3 runs 11 residues. V gave up 3 bases and J gave up 6 bases, with 4 bases separating them. A J-beta primer mix and a sample-barcoded 5' primer were used in a second PCR of roughly 6 to 11 cycles. Researchers report that a template-switch adaptor with 12 random nucleotides tagged each cDNA molecule. MiXCR, applied by TCRdb to the 5' RACE reads, yields one record per CDR3 protein. The table includes over 450,000 distinct CDR3 sequences, approximately 25% detected once. The data were also submitted as part of a second study, on T cells of mothers and their children.

This TCR was recovered from a boy between 10 and 17 years old in good health. The rearrangement uses TRBV7-8 and TRBJ2-3; the D is unclear. Material for sequencing was blood. CDR3 coding DNA: TGTGCCAGCAGCTTCGTGGATACGCAGTATTTT. Translating it yields CASSFVDTQYF. The full variable domain, rest sourced from reference TRBV7-8 and TRBJ2-3, is GAGVSQSPRYKVAKRGQDVALRCDPISGHVSLFWYQQALGQGPEFLTYFQNEAQLDKSGLPSDRFFAERPEGSVSTLKIQRTQQEDSAVYLCASSFVDTQYFGPGTRLTVL.